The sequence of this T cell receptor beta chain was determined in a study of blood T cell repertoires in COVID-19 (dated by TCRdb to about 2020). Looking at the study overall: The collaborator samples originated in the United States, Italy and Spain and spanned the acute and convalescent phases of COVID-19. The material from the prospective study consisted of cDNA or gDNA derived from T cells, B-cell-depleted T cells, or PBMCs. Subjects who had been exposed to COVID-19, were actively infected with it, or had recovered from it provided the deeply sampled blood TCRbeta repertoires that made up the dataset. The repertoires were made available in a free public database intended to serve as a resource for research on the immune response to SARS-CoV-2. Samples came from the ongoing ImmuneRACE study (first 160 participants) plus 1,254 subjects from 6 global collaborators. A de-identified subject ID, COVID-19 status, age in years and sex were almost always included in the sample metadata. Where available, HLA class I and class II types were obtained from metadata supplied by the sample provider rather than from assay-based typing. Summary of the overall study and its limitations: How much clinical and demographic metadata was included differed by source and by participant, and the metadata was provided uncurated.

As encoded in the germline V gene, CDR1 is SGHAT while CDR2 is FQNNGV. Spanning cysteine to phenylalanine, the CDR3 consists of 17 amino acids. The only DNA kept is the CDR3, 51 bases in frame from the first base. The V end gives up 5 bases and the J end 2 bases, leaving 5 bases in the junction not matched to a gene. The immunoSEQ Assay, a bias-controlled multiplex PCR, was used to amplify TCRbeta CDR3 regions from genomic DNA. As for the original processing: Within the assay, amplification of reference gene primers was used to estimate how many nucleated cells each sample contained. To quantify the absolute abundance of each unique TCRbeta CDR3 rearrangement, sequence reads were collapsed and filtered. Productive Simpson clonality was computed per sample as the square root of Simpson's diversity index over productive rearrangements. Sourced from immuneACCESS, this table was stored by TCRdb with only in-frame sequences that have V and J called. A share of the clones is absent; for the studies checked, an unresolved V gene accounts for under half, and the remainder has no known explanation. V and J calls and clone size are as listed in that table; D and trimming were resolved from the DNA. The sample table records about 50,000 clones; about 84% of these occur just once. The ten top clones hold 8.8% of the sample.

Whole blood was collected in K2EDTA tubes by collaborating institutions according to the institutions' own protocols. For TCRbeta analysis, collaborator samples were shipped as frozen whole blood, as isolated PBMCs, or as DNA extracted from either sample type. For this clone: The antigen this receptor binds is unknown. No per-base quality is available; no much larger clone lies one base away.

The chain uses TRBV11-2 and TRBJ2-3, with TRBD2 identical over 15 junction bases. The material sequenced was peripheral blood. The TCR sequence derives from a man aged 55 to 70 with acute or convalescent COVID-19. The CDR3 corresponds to CASSQGTSGGLTDTQYF. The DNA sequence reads TGTGCCAGCAGCCAGGGGACTAGCGGGGGGCTCACAGATACGCAGTATTTT.